What follows are 2 T cell receptor beta chains derived from one specimen sequenced in a study of blood T cell repertoires in COVID-19. Only in-frame clones appear in the TCRdb table, and some are missing; sequencing was by immunoSEQ multiplex PCR. The repertoire holds roughly 86,000 clones, about three quarters seen once, with approximately 9% in the top ten. Sequencing was carried out using peripheral blood. The receptors here all came from a man aged 50-60 years who had recovered from COVID-19.

J is TRBJ2-1 and V is TRBV28, with 12 bases that match TRBD2. The CDR3 is made up of 17 amino acids. The V and J ends lost 3 bases and 3 bases, in that order; junction bases with no gene match: 6. Germline-derived CDR1 and CDR2 are MDHEN and SYDVKM. The CDR3 nucleotides read TGTGCCAGCAGTTTTCAGCGACTAGCGGGAGACTACAATGAGCAGTTCTTC. It yields the protein CASSFQRLAGDYNEQFF.

This chain connects TRBV9 to TRBJ1-2, with D possibly TRBD1 on 6 matching bases. V lost 1 base to trimming and J lost 1 base, with 8 bases between them. The CDR3 runs to 14 residues. Germline CDR1 SGDLS, CDR2 YYNGEE. CDR3 in amino acids: CASSVQDSNYGYTF. CDR3 in DNA: TGTGCCAGCAGCGTACAGGACAGTAACTATGGCTACACCTTC.